One T cell receptor beta chain is described in this entry. The target antigen is unknown. These data belong to a study of Ad26.COV2.S vaccination and SARS-CoV-2 variants. Across the study: Dosing was one shot or two shots 56 days apart.

The repertoire was sequenced with immunoSEQ multiplex PCR; TCRdb's copy has only in-frame clones and lacks some. The repertoire includes 400,000 to 450,000 clones, around nine tenths of them detected once, and 12% sits in the top ten. Points from the study as a whole: Post-vaccination spike-specific CD8+ and CD4+ T cell responses reportedly had substantial breadth.

With 3 bases clipped from V and 6 bases from J, the junction kept 12 bases outside the gene matches. Germline V gene sequence: CDR1 SGDLS, CDR2 YYNGEE. The CDR3 is made up of 17 amino acids. Treatment noted: 15 to 20 received Ad26.COV2.S at low or high dose, single or two shots; about 5 received placebo; per-sample allocation not given. Material that was analyzed had been drawn on day 63 after the first vaccine or placebo injection. The chain carries TRBV9 and TRBJ2-1, with 10 bases identical to TRBD2. The TCR comes from a person between 18 and 65 years old who received the Ad26.COV2.S COVID-19 vaccine or a placebo. This sample comprised peripheral blood, obtained in a trial of Ad26.COV2.S vaccine versus placebo. The CDR3 region is CASSAEPQREGINEQFF. The CDR3 DNA sequence: TGTGCCAGCAGCGCCGAGCCCCAGCGGGAGGGAATCAATGAGCAGTTCTTC.